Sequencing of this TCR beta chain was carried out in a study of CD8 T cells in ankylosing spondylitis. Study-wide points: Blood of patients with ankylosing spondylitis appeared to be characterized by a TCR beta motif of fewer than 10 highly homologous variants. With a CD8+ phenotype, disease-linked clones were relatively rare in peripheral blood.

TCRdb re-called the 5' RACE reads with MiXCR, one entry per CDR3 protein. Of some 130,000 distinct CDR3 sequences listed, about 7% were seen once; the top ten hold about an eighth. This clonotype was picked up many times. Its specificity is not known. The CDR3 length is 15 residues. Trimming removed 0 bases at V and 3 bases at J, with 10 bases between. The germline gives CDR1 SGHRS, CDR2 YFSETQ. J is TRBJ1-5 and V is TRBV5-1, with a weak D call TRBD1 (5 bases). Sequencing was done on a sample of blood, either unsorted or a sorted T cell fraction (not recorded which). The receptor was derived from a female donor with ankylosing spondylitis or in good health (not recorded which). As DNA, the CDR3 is TGCGCCAGCAGCTTGGCCGGCAGGGCCAATCAGCCCCAGCATTTT. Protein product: CASSLAGRANQPQHF. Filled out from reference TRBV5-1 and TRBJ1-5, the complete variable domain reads KAGVTQTPRYLIKTRGQQVTLSCSPISGHRSVSWYQQTPGQGLQFLFEYFSETQRNKGNFPGRFSGRQFSNSRSEMNVSTLELGDSALYLCASSLAGRANQPQHFGDGTRLSIL.